This T cell receptor beta chain comes out of a study of shared clonotypes between healthy human individuals. Study in general: A couple of women and a few men aged 18 to 49 made up the donors.

Naive CD8 cells were CD45RO-negative, positively selected for CCR7, excluding terminally differentiated effector memory CD45RA+ cells. V gave up 2 bases and J gave up 6 bases; unmatched junction bases: 18. CDR3 length: 19 residues. Germline V gene sequence: CDR1 LGHNA, CDR2 YNFKEQ. With regard to this clone: No antigen is known for it.

Broader study findings: Only blood was sampled; tissue repertoires likely differ. A reduction in generation probabilities was seen for non-shared clonotypes relative to those shared by all four donors.

Authors' processing steps: ImmunoSEQ junction-only sequences lacked quality scores, so their filtering differed. The data were produced by immunoSEQ multiplex PCR, yet TCRdb's version contains in-frame clones alone and is incomplete. That table furnishes V, J and clone size, whereas the DNA furnished D and trimming. The sample contains some 630,000 clones, approximately 96% of which appear only once. The J gene is TRBJ2-1, the V gene TRBV4-2; TRBD2 matches 8 bases. This receptor was taken from a woman aged 25 to 39 in good health. The sequencing input was naive CD8+ T cells sorted from blood. The CDR3 is CASSQFSSVLASGLNEQFF. CDR3 nucleotide sequence: TGTGCCAGCAGCCAATTTTCTTCGGTTCTAGCTAGCGGGCTCAATGAGCAGTTCTTC.